This T cell receptor beta chain was observed in a study of T cells in Graves' hyperthyroidism and ophthalmopathy. Study-level points and caveats: Before onset, by a median of about six months, the model predicted ophthalmopathy.

Germline values: CDR1 MGHRA, CDR2 YSYEKL. Trimming pared 0 bases from V and 10 bases from J, leaving 13 bases between. This CDR3 has 15 amino acids. RNA transcripts served as the template for amplifying TCR beta CDR3 regions. The study used the HTBI primer set for a first-round RT-PCR of the TCR CDR3. From the multiplex PCR reads, TCRdb called clonotypes with MiXCR, one entry per CDR3 protein. Of 370,000 or so distinct CDR3 sequences in the sample, roughly 13% were seen once. Concerning this clonotype itself: Its specificity is not known.

The sequencing input was blood. This TCR came from a man aged 25 to 45 with Graves' hyperthyroidism that later progressed to Graves' ophthalmopathy. This sequence joins TRBV4-1 and TRBJ1-6; D perhaps matches TRBD1 (6 bases). The CDR3 DNA reads as TGCGCCAGCAGCCAAGAGGGGGCAGGTGGGTCACCCCTCCACTTT. It codes for CASSQEGAGGSPLHF.